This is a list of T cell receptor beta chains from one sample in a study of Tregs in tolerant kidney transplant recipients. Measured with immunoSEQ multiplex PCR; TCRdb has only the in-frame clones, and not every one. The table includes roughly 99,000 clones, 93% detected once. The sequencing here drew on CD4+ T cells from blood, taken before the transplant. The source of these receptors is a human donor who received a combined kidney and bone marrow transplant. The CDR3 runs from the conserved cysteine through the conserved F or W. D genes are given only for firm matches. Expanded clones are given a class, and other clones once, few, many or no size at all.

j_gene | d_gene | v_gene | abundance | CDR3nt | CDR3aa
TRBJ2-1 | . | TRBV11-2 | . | TGTGCCAGCAGCGAGTTGAGGATCAACAATGAGCAGTTCTTC | CASSELRINNEQFF
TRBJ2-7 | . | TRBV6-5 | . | TGTGCCAGCAGCACGGGTTACGAGCAGTACTTC | CASSTGYEQYF
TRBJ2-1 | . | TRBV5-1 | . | TGCGCCAGCAGCTTGGGTGGGAGCTTGGGTGAGCAGTTCTTC | CASSLGGSLGEQFF
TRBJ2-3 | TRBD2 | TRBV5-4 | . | TGTGCCAGCAGCATGCCGGGACTAGCGGGGTCCCAGGGGTATTTT | CASSMPGLAGSQGYF
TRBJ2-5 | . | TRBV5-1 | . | TGCGCCAGCGGACAGCCACAAGAGACCCAGTACTTC | CASGQPQETQYF
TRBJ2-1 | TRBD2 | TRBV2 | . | TGTGCCAGCAGCCCCCGGACTAGCGGGCATGAGCAGTTCTTC | CASSPRTSGHEQFF
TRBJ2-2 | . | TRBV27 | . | TGTGCCAGCAGTTTATCGCGGTATAGCGGGGAGCTGTTTTTT | CASSLSRYSGELFF
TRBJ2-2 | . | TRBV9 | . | TGTGCCAGCAGCGTAGGACGGTCGGGTGGGGAGCTGTTTTTT | CASSVGRSGGELFF
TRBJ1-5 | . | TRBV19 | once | TGTGCCAGTAGTACGCGCCACAGGGATTATAGCAATCAGCCCCAGCATTTT | CASSTRHRDYSNQPQHF
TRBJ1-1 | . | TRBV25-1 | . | TGTGCCAGCAGTAGAGGGGGGGCCGGGACTGAAGCTTTCTTT | CASSRGGAGTEAFF
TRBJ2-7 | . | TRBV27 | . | TGTGCCAGCCGACGAGGACAGTTTAGCTCCTACGAGCAGTACTTC | CASRRGQFSSYEQYF
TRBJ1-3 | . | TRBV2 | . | TGTGCCAGCAGCCGGACACCGAGCTCTGGAAACACCATATATTTT | CASSRTPSSGNTIYF
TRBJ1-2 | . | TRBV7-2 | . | TGTGCCAGCAGCTTAGCACTTCCTAACTATGGCTACACCTTC | CASSLALPNYGYTF
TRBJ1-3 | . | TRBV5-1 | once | TGCGCCAGCAGCTTAAGGGAGGGAGCTGGAAACACCATATATTTT | CASSLREGAGNTIYF
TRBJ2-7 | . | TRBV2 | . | TGTGCCAGCAGTGACCAGGGACAAGGCTACGAGCAGTACTTC | CASSDQGQGYEQYF
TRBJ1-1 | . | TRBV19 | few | TGTGCCAGTAGTATAGTCGTACAGAACACTGAAGCTTTCTTT | CASSIVVQNTEAFF
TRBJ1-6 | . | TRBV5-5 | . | TGTGCCAGCAGCTTGTGGCGAGTGACGGAGGGGAGCTCCTATAATTCACCCCTCCACTTT | CASSLWRVTEGSSYNSPLHF
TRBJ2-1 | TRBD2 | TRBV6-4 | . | TGTGCCAGCAGTAGAGTGGCGGGAGTCATCTACAATGAGCAGTTCTTC | CASSRVAGVIYNEQFF
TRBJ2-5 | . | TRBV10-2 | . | TGCGCCAGCAGTGAGTCGATTACTAGGGGGTGGCAAGAGACCCAGTACTTC | CASSESITRGWQETQYF
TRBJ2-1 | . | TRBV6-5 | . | TGTGCCAGCAACCCCGCGAGGGTCTACAATGAGCAGTTCTTC | CASNPARVYNEQFF
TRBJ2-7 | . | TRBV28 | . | TGTGCCAGCAGTTTACGGCAGGCCCCCTACGAGCAGTACTTC | CASSLRQAPYEQYF
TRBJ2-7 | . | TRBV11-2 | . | TGTGCCAGCAGGGACAGCCATTACGAGCAGTACTTC | CASRDSHYEQYF
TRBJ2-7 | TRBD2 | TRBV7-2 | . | TGTGCCAGCAGCTTATCCGGGACTAGCTTCTACGAGCAGTACTTC | CASSLSGTSFYEQYF
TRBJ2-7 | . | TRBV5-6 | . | TGTGCCAGCAGCTGGAGCGGGTCCTACGAGCAGTACTTC | CASSWSGSYEQYF
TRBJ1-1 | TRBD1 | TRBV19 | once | TGTGCCAGTAGCAGGGGGGACCGTGCTGAAGCTTTCTTT | CASSRGDRAEAFF
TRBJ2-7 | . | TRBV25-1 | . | TGTGCCAGCAGTGACTCACTAAGCGAGCAGTACTTC | CASSDSLSEQYF
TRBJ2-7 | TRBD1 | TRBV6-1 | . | TGTGCCATCTCAGAAAGACAGGGCTACTACGAGCAGTACTTC | CAISERQGYYEQYF
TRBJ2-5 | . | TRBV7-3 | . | TGTGCCAGCAGCTCCGGGGACTCAAAAGAGACCCAGTACTTC | CASSSGDSKETQYF
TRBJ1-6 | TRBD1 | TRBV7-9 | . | TGTGCCAGCAGCCGCACAGGGGAGGATTCACCCCTCCACTTT | CASSRTGEDSPLHF
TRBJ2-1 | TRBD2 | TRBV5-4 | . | TGTGCCAGCAGCCCTACTAGCGGGATCTACAATGAGCAGTTCTTC | CASSPTSGIYNEQFF
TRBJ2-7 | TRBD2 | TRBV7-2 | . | TGTGCTAGCAGTACCAGCGGGAGGGCCCTCGAGCAGTACTTC | CASSTSGRALEQYF
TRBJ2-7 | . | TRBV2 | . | TGTGCCAGCAGTACAGGGTACTACGAGCAGTACTTC | CASSTGYYEQYF
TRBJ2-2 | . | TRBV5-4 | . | TGTGCCAGCAGCTTGGATCCTACCCCCAACACCGGGGAGCTGTTTTTT | CASSLDPTPNTGELFF
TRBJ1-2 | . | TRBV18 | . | TGTGCCAGCTCCCCGGAGGCTAACTATGGCTACACCTTC | CASSPEANYGYTF
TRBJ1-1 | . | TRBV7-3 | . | TGTGCCAGCAGCGAGGGCCCGAACACTGAAGCTTTCTTT | CASSEGPNTEAFF
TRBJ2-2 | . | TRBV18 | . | TGTGCCAGCTCACCCCCCGGGAGTGCCGGGGAGCTGTTTTTT | CASSPPGSAGELFF
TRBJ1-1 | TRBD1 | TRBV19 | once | TGTGCCAGTAAACAGCAGGGGGTGAGGAACACTGAAGCTTTCTTT | CASKQQGVRNTEAFF